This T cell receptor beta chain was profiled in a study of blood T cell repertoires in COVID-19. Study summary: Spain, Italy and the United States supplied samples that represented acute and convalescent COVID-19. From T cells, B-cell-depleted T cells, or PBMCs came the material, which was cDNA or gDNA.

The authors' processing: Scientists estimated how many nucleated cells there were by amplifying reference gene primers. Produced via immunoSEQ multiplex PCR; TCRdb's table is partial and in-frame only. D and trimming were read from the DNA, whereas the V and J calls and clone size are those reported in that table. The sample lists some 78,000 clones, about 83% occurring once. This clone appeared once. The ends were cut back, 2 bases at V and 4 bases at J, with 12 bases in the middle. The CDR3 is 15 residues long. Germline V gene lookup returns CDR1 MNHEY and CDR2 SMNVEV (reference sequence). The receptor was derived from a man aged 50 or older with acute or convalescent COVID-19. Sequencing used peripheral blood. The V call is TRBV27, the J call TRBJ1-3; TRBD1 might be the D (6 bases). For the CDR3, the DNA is TGTGCCAGCAGTTTACAAGGACAGCCCGGAAACACCATATATTTT. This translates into CASSLQGQPGNTIYF.